Listed below are T cell receptor beta chains from one sample, sequenced in a study of cytomegalovirus exposure and HLA in healthy donors. The data were produced by immunoSEQ multiplex PCR, yet TCRdb's version contains in-frame clones alone and is incomplete. The sample yields roughly 200,000 clones, over 60% seen once. The material sequenced was PBMCs. Receptors were obtained from a man aged 18 to 29 in good health and CMV-seronegative. Both conserved end residues are part of each CDR3. The D gene is left open where the match is weak. Size tells how often a clone was seen (once, few, many) or the class of an expanded clone, and some rows leave it out.

clone_size,cdr3_length,d_call,j_call,v_call,cdr3_aa,cdr3_nt
few,15,-,TRBJ1-5,TRBV30,CAWSVAGLINQPQHF,TGTGCCTGGAGTGTAGCGGGGCTGATTAATCAGCCCCAGCATTTT
-,15,TRBD1,TRBJ2-7,TRBV9,CASSTNTGGWREQYF,TGTGCCAGCAGCACCAATACAGGGGGCTGGCGGGAGCAGTACTTC
-,14,-,TRBJ1-1,TRBV2,CASSEGRMNTEAFF,TGTGCCAGCAGTGAGGGCCGTATGAACACTGAAGCTTTCTTT
-,18,TRBD2,TRBJ2-7,TRBV27,CASSLSLRTSGMPYEQYF,TGTGCCAGCAGTTTATCATTGAGAACTAGCGGGATGCCCTACGAGCAGTACTTC
-,17,-,TRBJ1-4,TRBV4-1,CASSPWAGVGTNEKLFF,TGCGCCAGCAGCCCTTGGGCCGGGGTTGGGACTAATGAAAAACTGTTTTTT
-,15,-,TRBJ1-1,TRBV30,CAWSGLGQKRPEAFF,TGTGCCTGGAGTGGCCTGGGCCAGAAGAGACCTGAAGCTTTCTTT
-,15,-,TRBJ2-6,TRBV7-6,CASSFGVAGANVLTF,TGTGCCAGCAGCTTCGGGGTAGCCGGGGCCAACGTCCTGACTTTC
-,11,-,TRBJ2-1,TRBV10-2,CASTGYNEQFF,TGCGCCAGTACAGGGTACAATGAGCAGTTCTTC
-,15,TRBD1,TRBJ2-5,TRBV5-6,CASSADRGLQETQYF,TGTGCCAGCAGCGCGGACAGGGGACTACAAGAGACCCAGTACTTC
-,12,-,TRBJ1-1,TRBV10-3,CAIAHESLGAFF,TGTGCCATCGCTCATGAGTCACTCGGAGCTTTCTTT
-,13,-,TRBJ1-1,TRBV10-3,CAISDGGGTEAFF,TGTGCCATCAGTGACGGAGGCGGGACTGAAGCTTTCTTT
-,15,TRBD2,TRBJ2-1,TRBV9,CASSVTSGTLNEQFF,TGTGCCAGCAGCGTAACTAGCGGGACACTGAATGAGCAGTTCTTC
-,15,TRBD1,TRBJ2-1,TRBV6-5,CASSYRDRGYNEQFF,TGTGCCAGCAGTTACCGGGACAGGGGCTACAATGAGCAGTTCTTC
-,15,TRBD1,TRBJ1-4,TRBV28,CASSSRDRVPEKLFF,TGTGCCAGCAGTTCCCGGGACAGGGTACCCGAAAAACTGTTTTTT
few,14,-,TRBJ2-1,TRBV10-1,CASSPLAGQNEQFF,TGCGCCAGCAGTCCACTAGCCGGTCAGAATGAGCAGTTCTTC
-,14,-,TRBJ1-1,TRBV6-5,CASSLKQGNTEAFF,TGTGCCAGCAGTCTTAAACAGGGTAACACTGAAGCTTTCTTT
-,15,TRBD2,TRBJ2-7,TRBV28,CASNPRWGGIYEQYF,TGTGCCAGCAATCCTCGGTGGGGGGGGATCTACGAGCAGTACTTC
-,14,TRBD1,TRBJ1-1,TRBV6-5,CASSYSDRGPEAFF,TGTGCCAGCAGTTACTCGGACAGGGGGCCTGAAGCTTTCTTT
-,11,-,TRBJ2-2,TRBV30,CAWTPTGELFF,TGTGCCTGGACCCCGACCGGGGAGCTGTTTTTT
few,13,-,TRBJ1-4,TRBV2,CASSRGIEEKLFF,TGTGCCAGCAGCCGAGGAATTGAGGAAAAACTGTTTTTT
-,14,-,TRBJ2-5,TRBV7-6,CASGFAGTQETQYF,TGTGCCAGTGGGTTTGCGGGCACCCAAGAGACCCAGTACTTC
-,14,-,TRBJ1-1,TRBV2,CASTKRQENTEAFF,TGTGCCAGCACCAAACGGCAGGAAAACACTGAAGCTTTCTTT
-,16,-,TRBJ1-1,TRBV5-1,CASSSDRGTGNTEAFF,TGCGCCAGCAGCTCTGACCGGGGGACGGGGAACACTGAAGCTTTCTTT
-,16,-,TRBJ1-3,TRBV28,CASSRPGGNGGNTIYF,TGTGCCAGCAGCCGACCGGGGGGGAACGGCGGAAACACCATATATTTT
few,15,TRBD1,TRBJ1-2,TRBV6-1,CAIRPPGGVGYGYTF,TGTGCCATCCGCCCCCCAGGGGGCGTAGGATATGGCTACACCTTC
-,17,TRBD1,TRBJ2-5,TRBV9,CASSVGYGTGLGETQYF,TGTGCCAGCAGCGTAGGCTATGGGACAGGGTTAGGAGAGACCCAGTACTTC
-,17,-,TRBJ1-2,TRBV9,CASSVAPQGGTNYGYTF,TGTGCCAGCAGCGTAGCTCCACAGGGCGGAACTAACTATGGCTACACCTTC
few,15,TRBD1,TRBJ1-1,TRBV5-1,CASSLIGQGNTEAFF,TGCGCCAGCAGCTTGATTGGACAGGGGAACACTGAAGCTTTCTTT
-,15,TRBD2,TRBJ2-1,TRBV4-1,CASSHATSGYNEQFF,TGCGCCAGCAGCCACGCGACTAGCGGTTACAATGAGCAGTTCTTC
-,15,TRBD2,TRBJ2-5,TRBV5-1,CASRHGDYPGETQYF,TGCGCCAGCAGACACGGGGACTACCCTGGGGAGACCCAGTACTTC
-,13,-,TRBJ1-1,TRBV29-1,CSVLTAAVTEAFF,TGCAGCGTTCTAACAGCGGCGGTGACTGAAGCTTTCTTT
-,18,TRBD2,TRBJ2-1,TRBV2,CASSDASGKYSSYNEQFF,TGTGCCAGCAGTGACGCGAGCGGGAAGTACTCCTCCTACAATGAGCAGTTCTTC
-,16,-,TRBJ2-7,TRBV28,CASSPAGQIVQYEQYF,TGTGCCAGCAGTCCCGCTGGACAGATAGTTCAATACGAGCAGTACTTC
-,14,TRBD1,TRBJ2-1,TRBV4-1,CASSQVQGADEQFF,TGCGCCAGCAGCCAAGTACAGGGGGCGGATGAGCAGTTCTTC
few,14,-,TRBJ1-1,TRBV9,CASSVVEANTEAFF,TGTGCCAGCAGCGTAGTCGAGGCGAACACTGAAGCTTTCTTT
-,20,-,TRBJ1-1,TRBV6-4,CASSPMEPRDGGRRNTEAFF,TGTGCCAGCAGTCCCATGGAACCCCGGGACGGGGGGAGGAGGAACACTGAAGCTTTCTTT
-,14,TRBD2,TRBJ2-7,TRBV6-1,CASSGLAPPYEQYF,TGTGCCAGCAGTGGACTAGCACCTCCCTACGAGCAGTACTTC
-,11,-,TRBJ1-2,TRBV18,CASSQRGGYTF,TGTGCCAGCTCGCAAAGGGGAGGCTACACCTTC
-,14,-,TRBJ2-1,TRBV7-3,CASSFVGRGNEQFF,TGTGCCAGCAGCTTCGTTGGGCGCGGGAATGAGCAGTTCTTC
-,15,TRBD2,TRBJ2-1,TRBV7-2,CASSLVSSGYHEQFF,TGTGCCAGCAGCTTAGTTTCTAGCGGGTACCATGAGCAGTTCTTC
few,12,-,TRBJ1-2,TRBV6-5,CASSDTSYGYTF,TGTGCCAGCAGTGATACGAGCTATGGCTACACCTTC
-,17,-,TRBJ2-5,TRBV5-1,CASSPRGSAGPEETQYF,TGCGCCAGCAGCCCCAGGGGATCGGCGGGCCCCGAAGAGACCCAGTACTTC
-,15,TRBD1,TRBJ1-4,TRBV2,CASSGQGAYNEKLFF,TGTGCCAGCAGCGGACAGGGGGCTTATAATGAAAAACTGTTTTTT
-,13,-,TRBJ2-1,TRBV14,CASSQELRGQQFF,TGTGCCAGCAGCCAAGAGTTAAGAGGGCAGCAGTTCTTC
-,11,TRBD1,TRBJ1-2,TRBV20-1,CSAGDRGSYTF,TGCAGTGCGGGGGACAGGGGCAGCTACACCTTC
-,14,-,TRBJ1-1,TRBV7-2,CASSLVYAGTEAFF,TGTGCCAGCAGCTTAGTATATGCGGGAACTGAAGCTTTCTTT
-,13,-,TRBJ2-7,TRBV27,CASSLTSSYEQYF,TGTGCCAGCTCTCTGACTAGCTCCTACGAGCAGTACTTC
-,13,TRBD1,TRBJ2-1,TRBV2,CASSGTGGGEQFF,TGTGCCAGCTCCGGGACAGGGGGAGGTGAGCAGTTCTTC
few,13,-,TRBJ1-3,TRBV30,CAWSTLSGNTIYF,TGTGCCTGGAGTACACTATCTGGAAACACCATATATTTT
-,14,TRBD1,TRBJ2-7,TRBV5-6,CASSLGGGRYEQYF,TGTGCCAGCAGCTTGGGAGGGGGCAGATACGAGCAGTACTTC
-,14,-,TRBJ1-2,TRBV18,CASSRQDTNYGYTF,TGTGCCAGCTCACGGCAGGACACTAACTATGGCTACACCTTC
-,16,TRBD1,TRBJ2-3,TRBV11-3,CASSSAGTGGTDTQYF,TGTGCCAGCAGCTCCGCCGGGACAGGGGGCACAGATACGCAGTATTTT
few,14,TRBD1,TRBJ2-7,TRBV2,CASSGQGQGYEQYF,TGTGCCAGCAGTGGACAAGGACAGGGCTACGAGCAGTACTTC
few,14,TRBD2,TRBJ2-5,TRBV30,CAWSVTGEGETQYF,TGTGCCTGGAGTGTAACGGGGGAGGGGGAGACCCAGTACTTC
-,14,-,TRBJ2-3,TRBV28,CASKESTVPDTQYF,TGTGCCAGCAAAGAGTCCACGGTCCCAGATACGCAGTATTTT
-,15,-,TRBJ1-5,TRBV28,CASIRGGARNQPQHF,TGTGCCAGCATTCGCGGTGGTGCTCGGAATCAGCCCCAGCATTTT
-,16,-,TRBJ2-7,TRBV10-3,CAISESSSRRGYEQYF,TGTGCCATCAGTGAGTCGTCTTCGCGCAGGGGCTACGAGCAGTACTTC